This TCR beta chain was profiled in a study of blood T cell repertoires in COVID-19. In the study overall: Donors in the United States, Italy and Spain gave samples during acute or convalescent COVID-19. PBMCs, B-cell-depleted T cells, or T cells provided the cDNA or gDNA that made up the material.

This clone occurred a few times. V lost 2 bases and J 3 bases, leaving 8 bases between the germline ends. The CDR3 spans 13 residues. The germline V gene encodes CDR1 SGHTA and CDR2 FQGTGA. Per the original methods: Amplification of reference gene primers was used by the study to estimate nucleated cell counts. The data were produced by immunoSEQ multiplex PCR, yet TCRdb's version contains in-frame clones alone and is incomplete. The V and J calls and clone size come from that table; D and trimming were worked out from the DNA. This sample has hundreds of thousands of clones; almost 85% occur once, and the top ten carry approximately 7.9%.

The origin of this receptor is a human donor in a cohort sampled during active COVID-19. This chain uses TRBV7-3 with TRBJ2-7, with D uncertain. The sample comprised peripheral blood. CDR3 sequence reads: CASSLGVRYEQYF. The DNA of the CDR3 is TGTGCCAGCAGCTTAGGAGTCCGCTACGAGCAGTACTTC.